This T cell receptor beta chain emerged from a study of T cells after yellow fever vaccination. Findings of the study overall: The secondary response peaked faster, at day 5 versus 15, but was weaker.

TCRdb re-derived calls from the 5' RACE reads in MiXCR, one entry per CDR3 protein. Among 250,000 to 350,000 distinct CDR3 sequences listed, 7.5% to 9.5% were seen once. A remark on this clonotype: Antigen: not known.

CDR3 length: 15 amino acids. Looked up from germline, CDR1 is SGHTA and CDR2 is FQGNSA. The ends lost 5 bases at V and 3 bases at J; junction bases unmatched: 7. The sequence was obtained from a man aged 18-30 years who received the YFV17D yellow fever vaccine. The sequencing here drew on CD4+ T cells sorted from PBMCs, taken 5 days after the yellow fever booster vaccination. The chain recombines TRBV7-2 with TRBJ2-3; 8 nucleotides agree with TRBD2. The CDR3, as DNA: TGTGCCAGCAGCCTTATAGCGGGGCGTACAGATACGCAGTATTTT. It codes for CASSLIAGRTDTQYF.